These T cell receptor beta chains were read from a single sample in a study of shared clonotypes between healthy human individuals. The assay was immunoSEQ multiplex PCR, and TCRdb's table has in-frame clones only and misses some. The sample includes roughly 1,800,000 clones, roughly 94% seen only once; the top ten take around 1.2%. The material sequenced was naive CD8+ T cells sorted from blood. The source is a man younger than 35 in good health. CDR3s leave out the opening cysteine and the closing phenylalanine or tryptophan. The size field is filled for only some rows; it gives once, few, many or a size class.

TRBJ2-5	.	TRBV9	ASSLAGRGEETQY
TRBJ2-3	.	TRBV7-8	ASTQAASGDPSTDTQY
TRBJ2-3	.	TRBV5-6	ASSLAESDTQY
TRBJ2-2	.	TRBV28	ASNMPGAWDTGELF
TRBJ2-5	.	TRBV7-9	ASSLDADRRQETQY
TRBJ1-4	.	TRBV27	ASSLGQGPLPNEKLF
TRBJ2-5	.	TRBV27	ASSLRQPQETQY
TRBJ2-3	.	TRBV4-1	ASSQVVDTDTQY
TRBJ2-5	.	TRBV5-8	ASRLDRETQY
TRBJ1-1	.	TRBV19	ASNWGEGTEAF
TRBJ2-5	.	TRBV11-2	ASTPEGTWTSSGETQY
TRBJ2-7	.	TRBV5-1	ASSLDQDPEQY
TRBJ2-1	.	TRBV6-1	ASSEPGNEQF
TRBJ2-7	.	TRBV4-2	ASSQLSAYEQY
TRBJ1-1	.	TRBV5-1	ASSSYYGTGDTEAF
TRBJ2-3	.	TRBV7-6	ASSSEPPPYTDTQY
TRBJ1-5	.	TRBV4-1	ASSQGGGGYNQPQH
TRBJ2-5	.	TRBV4-1	ASSLRTGWETQY
TRBJ1-6	.	TRBV4-2	ASSLRGAPGYNSPLH
TRBJ1-1	.	TRBV30	AWNPRTGRETEAF
TRBJ1-2	.	TRBV11-2	ASSLGEATETNYGYT
TRBJ2-7	.	TRBV15	ATSRGQGEVYEQY
TRBJ1-1	.	TRBV5-1	ASSLASTVNTEAF
TRBJ1-3	.	TRBV5-1	ASSPWPDSGNTIY
TRBJ2-7	.	TRBV9	ASSVAVGGMYEQY
TRBJ1-3	.	TRBV6-6	ASSSTGSGNTIY
TRBJ2-7	once	TRBV4-1	ASSQVHDRIYEQY
TRBJ1-2	few	TRBV7-9	ASRGLDYGYT
TRBJ2-1	.	TRBV6-5	ASMGSQENEQF
TRBJ2-7	few	TRBV9	ASSAMAGEQY
TRBJ1-2	.	TRBV28	ASRLGQNYGYT
TRBJ2-7	.	TRBV27	ASSLFDRSSYEQY
TRBJ2-3	.	TRBV10-1	ASSAVVGADTQY
TRBJ2-7	.	TRBV6-5	ASTTGRLEQY
TRBJ2-7	once	TRBV6-5	ASSYGQGSYEQY
TRBJ2-3	.	TRBV6-5	ASSYSSQVPPDTQY
TRBJ2-7	.	TRBV5-6	ASSGGQGGYEQY
TRBJ2-7	.	TRBV4-1	ASSRSRGYEQY
TRBJ2-1	.	TRBV27	ASSPRGSGSQDNEQF
TRBJ2-7	.	TRBV27	ASSFSGQGSYEQY
TRBJ2-7	.	TRBV7-9	ASSLGTSGGNSYEQY
TRBJ2-1	.	TRBV2	ASGTNSGVSYNEQF
TRBJ2-7	.	TRBV19	ASSIAPGGGGSSYEQY
TRBJ2-1	.	TRBV4-1	ASSQGIGTSNYNEQF
TRBJ2-1	.	TRBV9	ASSVVGELATSYNEQF
TRBJ2-1	.	TRBV27	ASSLSSGGAYNEQF
TRBJ2-2	.	TRBV5-8	ASSWGTGELF
TRBJ2-1	.	TRBV6-5	ASSYMGEGIYNEQF
TRBJ2-7	.	TRBV6-5	ASSYSSDNSYEQY
TRBJ1-1	.	TRBV7-9	ASSVRDRENTEAF
TRBJ2-7	once	TRBV9	ASSVGGEPSYEQY
TRBJ1-2	.	TRBV5-4	ASSAGQNYGYT
TRBJ1-6	.	TRBV29-1	SVERDARSDNSPLH
TRBJ1-2	.	TRBV11-2	ASSSIGGKSQGYT
TRBJ2-7	once	TRBV4-1	ASSPGRFSYEQY